This TCR beta chain stems from a study of CD8+ T cells in alopecia areata. Study in general: For treated patients, severity scores reflected the percentage of scalp area affected. Study-wide results and limits: The presence of one nonresponder keeps the tie between baseline CD8+ expansion and response uncertain. Patients showed less clear TCR sequence sharing than mice, possibly partly because of HLA diversity. Scalp clonality and expanded CD8+ clones among the top 100 fell significantly with tofacitinib.

As regards this clone: Its antigen remains unknown.

Noted treatment: oral pan-JAK inhibitor, 5-10 mg twice daily. Investigators isolated RNA and reverse transcribed it into cDNA to act as the sequencing template. The assay was immunoSEQ multiplex PCR, and TCRdb's table has in-frame clones only and misses some. The sample includes fewer than 250,000 clones, roughly 40% seen only once; the top ten take 2% to 3%. Sample: CD4+ T cells sorted from blood, taken between weeks 36 and 40, from a patient treated with tofacitinib. This clonotype was obtained from a human donor with alopecia areata.

CDR3 region: CASRETTGYGGYTF. CDR3 sequence (DNA): TGTGCCAGCAGAGAAACTACAGGGTACGGTGGCTACACCTTC. V is TRBV6-1 and J is TRBJ1-2; TRBD1 is a possible D gene (6 bases). The V and J ends lost 6 bases and 7 bases respectively, with 18 bases between them. The CDR3 has 14 amino acids. Germline V lookup: CDR1 MNHNS, CDR2 SASEGT.